Listed below are T cell receptor beta chains from one sample, sequenced in a study of T cells in localized non-small cell lung cancer. Data came from immunoSEQ multiplex PCR; TCRdb stores just in-frame clones and leaves some out. The table has about 130,000 clones, 70% to 90% seen once; the top ten hold approximately 1.5%. The sequences come from peripheral blood, collected before any cancer treatment. The receptors here all came from a female donor over 55 with stage I lung adenocarcinoma. Both conserved end residues are part of each CDR3. Fields, in order: CDR3 protein, CDR3 DNA, D gene, V gene, clone size, J gene. D genes are given only for firm matches. Clone size is given for some rows only: seen once, a few or many times, or a class if the clone is expanded.

CDR3: CASSERPASDTGELFF
DNA: TGTGCCAGCAGTGAAAGGCCGGCATCCGACACCGGGGAGCTGTTTTTT
D: -
V: TRBV6-1
size: -
J: TRBJ2-2

CDR3: CASSPDRSGTEAFF
DNA: TGTGCCAGCAGCCCAGACAGGAGTGGGACTGAAGCTTTCTTT
D: -
V: TRBV7-9
size: -
J: TRBJ1-1

CDR3: CASSFQGNTEAFF
DNA: TGTGCCAGCAGCTTTCAGGGGAACACTGAAGCTTTCTTT
D: -
V: TRBV7-3
size: -
J: TRBJ1-1

CDR3: CAWTDPGPGNTIYF
DNA: TGTGCCTGGACCGACCCGGGACCTGGAAACACCATATATTTT
D: -
V: TRBV30
size: once
J: TRBJ1-3

CDR3: CASSHATGRNSPLHF
DNA: TGTGCCAGCAGCCATGCGACAGGCCGAAATTCACCCCTCCACTTT
D: -
V: TRBV7-2
size: -
J: TRBJ1-6

CDR3: CAISVAGGDGTEAFF
DNA: TGTGCCATCAGTGTGGCAGGGGGCGATGGGACTGAAGCTTTCTTT
D: TRBD1
V: TRBV10-3
size: -
J: TRBJ1-1

CDR3: CASSRTARREGYTF
DNA: TGTGCCAGCAGTCGGACAGCTAGGAGAGAGGGCTACACCTTC
D: -
V: TRBV2
size: -
J: TRBJ1-2

CDR3: CATSRGTGWAGELFF
DNA: TGTGCCACCAGCAGAGGGACAGGATGGGCCGGGGAGCTGTTTTTT
D: TRBD1
V: TRBV15
size: -
J: TRBJ2-2

CDR3: CASSLVRQGYSSPLHF
DNA: TGCGCCAGCAGCCTGGTCCGGCAGGGCTATAGTTCACCCCTCCACTTT
D: -
V: TRBV5-1
size: -
J: TRBJ1-6

CDR3: CASSRIRANEQFF
DNA: TGTGCCAGCAGCCGTATCAGGGCCAATGAGCAGTTCTTC
D: -
V: TRBV11-3
size: -
J: TRBJ2-1

CDR3: CASSVAVLTGELFF
DNA: TGTGCCAGCAGCGTAGCGGTCCTAACCGGGGAGCTGTTTTTT
D: -
V: TRBV9
size: -
J: TRBJ2-2

CDR3: CASSPGASSYNEQFF
DNA: TGTGCCAGCTCACCAGGGGCGAGCTCCTACAATGAGCAGTTCTTC
D: -
V: TRBV18
size: -
J: TRBJ2-1

CDR3: CASSTRPGTGNEKLFF
DNA: TGTGCCAGCAGTACCCGTCCCGGGACAGGGAACGAAAAACTGTTTTTT
D: TRBD1
V: TRBV28
size: -
J: TRBJ1-4

CDR3: CASSSYRGGETQYF
DNA: TGTGCCAGCAGTTCATACAGGGGCGGTGAGACCCAGTACTTC
D: TRBD1
V: TRBV28
size: -
J: TRBJ2-5

CDR3: CASSLAGTDSYEQYF
DNA: TGTGCCAGCAGCCTCGCGGGGACAGATTCATACGAGCAGTACTTC
D: -
V: TRBV6-5
size: -
J: TRBJ2-7

CDR3: CASSLGRSTETQYF
DNA: TGTGCCAGCAGCTTGGGACGGAGTACAGAGACCCAGTACTTC
D: -
V: TRBV11-3
size: -
J: TRBJ2-5

CDR3: CASSPDREYGYTF
DNA: TGTGCCAGCAGTCCGGACAGGGAGTATGGCTACACCTTC
D: TRBD1
V: TRBV9
size: -
J: TRBJ1-2

CDR3: CASSPRGQSPLHF
DNA: TGTGCCAGCTCACCTAGGGGACAGTCACCCCTCCACTTT
D: TRBD1
V: TRBV18
size: -
J: TRBJ1-6

CDR3: CASSRYGGSGNTIYF
DNA: TGTGCCAGCAGCCGTTATGGGGGTTCTGGAAACACCATATATTTT
D: -
V: TRBV9
size: -
J: TRBJ1-3

CDR3: CASSSRTSGQVNEQFF
DNA: TGTGCCAGCAGCTCCCGGACTAGCGGGCAGGTCAATGAGCAGTTCTTC
D: TRBD2
V: TRBV11-3
size: -
J: TRBJ2-1

CDR3: CSVELGSSGYTF
DNA: TGCAGCGTTGAATTAGGGTCTAGTGGCTACACCTTC
D: -
V: TRBV29-1
size: -
J: TRBJ1-2

CDR3: CASSPGQAFMETQYF
DNA: TGTGCCAGTAGCCCCGGACAGGCGTTTATGGAGACCCAGTACTTC
D: TRBD1
V: TRBV19
size: -
J: TRBJ2-5

CDR3: CASLETTRQETQYF
DNA: TGTGCCAGCCTTGAGACGACCAGACAGGAGACCCAGTACTTC
D: -
V: TRBV6-1
size: once
J: TRBJ2-5